Detailed here is one TCR beta chain. A junction end diverges from the germline sequence, so it may reflect a read error. Germline V gene data show CDR1 as SNHLY and CDR2 as FYNNEI. The CDR3 has 14 residues. The entry originates in a study of T cells in Graves' hyperthyroidism and ophthalmopathy. Those patients with uncontrolled infection, other autoimmune disease, pregnancy or lactation were excluded. PBMCs were sourced from approximately 9 ml fresh peripheral blood. Amplification of TCR beta CDR3 regions was performed using RNA transcripts as template. In the first-round RT-PCR of the TCR CDR3, the HTBI primer set was used. TCRdb reprocessed the multiplex PCR reads with MiXCR, giving one entry per CDR3 protein. Here the sample spans some 740,000 distinct CDR3 sequences, approximately 15% being singletons.

This receptor was identified in a woman younger than 30 with Graves' hyperthyroidism. What was sequenced was blood. The chain combines TRBV2 with TRBJ2-3, with D uncertain. This CDR3 is CVSSKSRVTDTQYF. CDR3 DNA: TGTGTCAGCAGCAAATCCAGAGTCACAGATACGCAGTATTTT.